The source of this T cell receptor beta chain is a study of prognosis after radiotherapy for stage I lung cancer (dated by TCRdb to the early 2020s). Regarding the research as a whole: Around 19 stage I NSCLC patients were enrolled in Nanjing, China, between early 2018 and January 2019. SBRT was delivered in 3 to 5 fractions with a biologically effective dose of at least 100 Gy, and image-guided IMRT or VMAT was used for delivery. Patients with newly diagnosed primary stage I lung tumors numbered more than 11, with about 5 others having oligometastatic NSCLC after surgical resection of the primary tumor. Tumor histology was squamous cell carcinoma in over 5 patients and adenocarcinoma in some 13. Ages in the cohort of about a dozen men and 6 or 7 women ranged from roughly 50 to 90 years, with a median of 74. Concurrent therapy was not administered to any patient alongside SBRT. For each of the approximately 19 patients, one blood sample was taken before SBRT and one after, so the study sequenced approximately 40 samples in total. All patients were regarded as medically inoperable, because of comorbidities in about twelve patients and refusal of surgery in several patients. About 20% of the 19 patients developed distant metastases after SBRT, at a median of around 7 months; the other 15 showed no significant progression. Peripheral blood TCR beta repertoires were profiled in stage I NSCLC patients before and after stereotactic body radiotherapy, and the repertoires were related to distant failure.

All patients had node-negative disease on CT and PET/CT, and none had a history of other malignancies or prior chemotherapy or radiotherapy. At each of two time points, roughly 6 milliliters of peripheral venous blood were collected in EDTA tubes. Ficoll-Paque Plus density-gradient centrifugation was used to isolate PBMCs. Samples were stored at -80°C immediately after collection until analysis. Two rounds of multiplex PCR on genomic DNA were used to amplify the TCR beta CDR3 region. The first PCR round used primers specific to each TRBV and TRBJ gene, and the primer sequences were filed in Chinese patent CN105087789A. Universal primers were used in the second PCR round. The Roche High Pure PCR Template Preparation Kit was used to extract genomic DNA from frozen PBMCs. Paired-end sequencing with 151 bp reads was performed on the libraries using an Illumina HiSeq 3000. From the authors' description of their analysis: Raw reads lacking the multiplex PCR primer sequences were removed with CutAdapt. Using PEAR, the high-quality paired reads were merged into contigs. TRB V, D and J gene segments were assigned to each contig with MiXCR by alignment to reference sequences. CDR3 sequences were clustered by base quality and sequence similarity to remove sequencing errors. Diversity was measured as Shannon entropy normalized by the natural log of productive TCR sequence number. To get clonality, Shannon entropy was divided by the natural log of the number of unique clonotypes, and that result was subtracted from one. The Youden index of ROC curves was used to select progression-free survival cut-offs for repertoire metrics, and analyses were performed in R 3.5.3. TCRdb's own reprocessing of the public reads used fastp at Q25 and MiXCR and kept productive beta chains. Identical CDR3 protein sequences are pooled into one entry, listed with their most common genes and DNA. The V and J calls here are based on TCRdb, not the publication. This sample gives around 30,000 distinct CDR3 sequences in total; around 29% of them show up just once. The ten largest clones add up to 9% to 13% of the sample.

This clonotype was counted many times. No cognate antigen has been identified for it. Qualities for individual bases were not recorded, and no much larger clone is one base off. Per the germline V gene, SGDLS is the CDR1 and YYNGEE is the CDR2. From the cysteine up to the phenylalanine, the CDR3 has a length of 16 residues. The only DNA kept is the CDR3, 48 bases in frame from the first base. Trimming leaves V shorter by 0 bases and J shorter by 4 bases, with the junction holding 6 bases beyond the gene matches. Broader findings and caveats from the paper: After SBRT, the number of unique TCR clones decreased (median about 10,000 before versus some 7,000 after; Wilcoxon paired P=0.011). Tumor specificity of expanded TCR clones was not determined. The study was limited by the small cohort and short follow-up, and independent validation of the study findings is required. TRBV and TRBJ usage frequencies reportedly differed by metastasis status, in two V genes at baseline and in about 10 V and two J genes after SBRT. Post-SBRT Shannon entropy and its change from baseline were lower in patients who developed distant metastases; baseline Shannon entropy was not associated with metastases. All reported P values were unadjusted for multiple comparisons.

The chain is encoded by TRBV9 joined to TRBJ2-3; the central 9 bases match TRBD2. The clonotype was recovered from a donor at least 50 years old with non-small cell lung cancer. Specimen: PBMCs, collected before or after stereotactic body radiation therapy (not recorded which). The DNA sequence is TGTGCCAGCAGCGTAGGGGCGGGGGGGCCCTCAGATACGCAGTATTTT. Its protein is CASSVGAGGPSDTQYF.